This is a list of T cell receptor beta chains from one sample in a study of blood T cell repertoires in COVID-19. Measured with immunoSEQ multiplex PCR; TCRdb has only the in-frame clones, and not every one. The sample lists more than 95,000 clones, around 63% occurring once. Specimen: peripheral blood. Source of these receptors: an older woman with acute or convalescent COVID-19. CDR3s include the opening cysteine and the closing phenylalanine or tryptophan. The D gene is left open where the match is weak. The size field is filled for only some rows; it gives once, few, many or a size class.

j_gene	v_gene	d_gene	abundance	CDR3nt	CDR3aa
TRBJ2-2	TRBV27	TRBD1	NA	TGTGCCAGCAGTTTAAGGGGGCGTAACACCGGGGAGCTGTTTTTT	CASSLRGRNTGELFF
TRBJ2-2	TRBV6-2/TRBV6-3	TRBD1	NA	TGTGCCAGCAGTTGGGACAGGCGGAACACGAACACCGGGGAGCTGTTTTTT	CASSWDRRNTNTGELFF
TRBJ2-2	TRBV5-1	TRBD2	NA	TGCGCCACCAACGGCGGGGGGCCGAACACCGGGGAGCTGTTTTTT	CATNGGGPNTGELFF
TRBJ1-3	TRBV11-2	NA	NA	TGTGCCAGCAGACAAGAAACCTCTGGAAACACCATATATTTT	CASRQETSGNTIYF
TRBJ2-7	TRBV5-1	NA	NA	TGCGCCAGCAGCTTGGCAGGGCCCCTCTACGAGCAGTACTTC	CASSLAGPLYEQYF
TRBJ1-4	TRBV5-4	TRBD1	NA	TGTGCCAGCAGCCTCGGACAGGGAAGGGGGGCTAATGAAAAACTGTTTTTT	CASSLGQGRGANEKLFF
TRBJ2-7	TRBV7-9	NA	NA	TGTGCCAGCAGCTTCTTCGTACAGGGCAGTTCCGAGCAGTACTTC	CASSFFVQGSSEQYF
TRBJ1-3	TRBV5-4	NA	NA	TGTGCCAGCAGCTTGTCCTTACCGAGCTCTGGAAACACCATATATTTT	CASSLSLPSSGNTIYF
TRBJ1-1	TRBV5-1	NA	NA	TGCGCCAGCAGCCCGGACGTGGGGGGGACTGAAGCTTTCTTT	CASSPDVGGTEAFF
TRBJ1-6	TRBV3-1/TRBV3-2	TRBD1	few	TGTGCCAGCAATATTGGACAGGGGTCTTCACCCCTCCACTTT	CASNIGQGSSPLHF
TRBJ1-2	TRBV19	TRBD1	NA	TGTGCCAGTAGTCAAACAGGGGAATTAGGCTACACCTTC	CASSQTGELGYTF
TRBJ1-1	TRBV6-2/TRBV6-3	NA	NA	TGTGCCAGCAGCTATACAGGGCCTGAAGCTTTCTTT	CASSYTGPEAFF
TRBJ1-1	TRBV19	NA	few	TGTGCCAGTAGTCAAACAGGCCTCCTGGGAGCTTTCTTT	CASSQTGLLGAFF
TRBJ2-7	TRBV4-3	TRBD1	NA	TGCGCCAGCAGCCAGGGGACAGGGGCCGTCTACGAGCAGTACTTC	CASSQGTGAVYEQYF